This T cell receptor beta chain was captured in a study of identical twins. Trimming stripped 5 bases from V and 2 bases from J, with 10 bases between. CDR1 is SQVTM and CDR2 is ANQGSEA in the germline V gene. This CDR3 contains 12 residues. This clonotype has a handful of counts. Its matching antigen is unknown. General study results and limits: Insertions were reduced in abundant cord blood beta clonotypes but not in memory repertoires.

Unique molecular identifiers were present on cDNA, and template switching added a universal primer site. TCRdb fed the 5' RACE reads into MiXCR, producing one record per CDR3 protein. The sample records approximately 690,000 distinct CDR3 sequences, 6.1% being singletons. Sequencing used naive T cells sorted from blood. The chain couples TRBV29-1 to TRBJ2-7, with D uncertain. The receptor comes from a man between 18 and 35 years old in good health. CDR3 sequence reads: CSVNKGAYEQYF. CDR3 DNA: TGCAGCGTTAACAAAGGAGCCTACGAGCAGTACTTC.